Shown below are 21 T cell receptor beta chains from a single sample sequenced in a study of OX40 agonist ivuxolimab in advanced cancers. The repertoire was sequenced with immunoSEQ multiplex PCR; TCRdb's copy has only in-frame clones and lacks some. The sample shows under 85,000 clones, approximately 78% of them seen only once. The material was CD4+ or CD8+ T cells sorted from blood, obtained in a trial of the OX40 agonist ivuxolimab. The receptor set was obtained from an adult with an advanced solid tumor such as melanoma, head and neck, liver or kidney cancer.

This clone has only a few counts. Other DNA sequences in this sample translate to the same CDR3. The genes are TRBV19 and TRBJ1-3; D is undetermined. Germline V lookup: CDR1 LNHDA, CDR2 SQIVND (reference sequence). Trimming pared 3 bases from V and 9 bases from J, leaving 6 bases between. This CDR3 has 11 amino acids. The DNA for the CDR3 is TGTGCCAGTAGTATTATGAGCACCATATATTTT. It encodes CASSIMSTIYF. Full variable domain (missing parts from reference TRBV19 and TRBJ1-3): DGGITQSPKYLFRKEGQNVTLSCEQNLNHDAMYWYRQDPGQGLRLIYYSQIVNDFQKGDIAEGYSVSREKKESFPLTVTSAQKNPTAFYLCASSIMSTIYFGEGSWLTVV.

The V and J genes are TRBV5-1 and TRBJ2-3; TRBD2 matches 14 bases. With V trimmed by 4 bases and J by 2 bases, 6 bases remained unmatched. The CDR3 loop spans 17 amino acids. Germline values: CDR1 SGHRS, CDR2 YFSETQ. The DNA of the CDR3 is TGCGCCAGCAGCACGGGACTAGCGGGGGTAAACACAGATACGCAGTATTTT. Translated: CASSTGLAGVNTDTQYF.

The V and J genes are TRBV5-1 and TRBJ1-2; 7 bases are a match to TRBD1. Trimming removed 3 bases from V and 4 bases from J; junction bases left unmatched: 9. Germline V gives CDR1 SGHRS, CDR2 YFSETQ. This CDR3 spans 15 amino acids. The CDR3 loop reads CASSWNSGTAYGYTF. CDR3 bases: TGCGCCAGCAGCTGGAATTCCGGGACAGCCTATGGCTACACCTTC.

CDR3 coding DNA: TGTGCCTGGAGTGTACGGTCGGGGGGTATTCAGCCCCAGCATTTT. It translates to CAWSVRSGGIQPQHF. The V and J genes are TRBV30 and TRBJ1-5, with D maybe TRBD1 (5 bases). Germline CDR1 is GTSNPN and CDR2 is SVGIG (reference sequence). The CDR3 is 15 residues long. V dropped 0 bases and J dropped 6 bases, with 15 bases sitting between them.

The chain couples TRBV9 to TRBJ2-3, with a tentative D call TRBD1 (6 bases). Germline CDR1 SGDLS, CDR2 YYNGEE. V lost 0 bases and J 5 bases, leaving 10 bases between the germline ends. The CDR3 runs 14 residues. As DNA, the CDR3 is TGTGCCAGCAGCGTAGGACAGGTCCTAGATACGCAGTATTTT. It specifies CASSVGQVLDTQYF.

The CDR3, as DNA: TGTGCCAGCAGTTTCGAGCTTAATCCCGCCTATGGCTACACCTTC. This codes for CASSFELNPAYGYTF. The genes are TRBV6-5 and TRBJ1-2; no clear D gene. The V end lost 4 bases, the J end lost 4 bases, and 16 bases lay between the germline ends. The CDR3 has 15 amino acids. The germline CDR1 and CDR2 sequences are MNHEY and SVGAGI.

This chain joins TRBV29-1 and TRBJ2-7; the match to TRBD2 covers 8 bases. Germline values: CDR1 SQVTM, CDR2 ANQGSEA. The CDR3 loop spans 13 amino acids. V lost 8 bases and J lost 1; bases outside the gene matches: 7. CDR3 loop: CSLSGERSYEQYF. CDR3 in DNA: TGCAGCCTTAGCGGGGAGAGGTCCTACGAGCAGTACTTC.

The CDR3 DNA reads as TGTGCCAGCAGCTTGAGGGAGGGGTATGGCTACACCTTC. Protein product: CASSLREGYGYTF. The V gene is TRBV5-6, the J gene TRBJ1-2; D perhaps matches TRBD1 (5 bases). Germline V CDR1 and CDR2: SGHDT, YYEEEE. Trimming removed 1 base from V and 5 bases from J, with 9 bases in between. This CDR3 comprises 13 residues.

As DNA, the CDR3 is TGTGCCAGCAGCTTGAAAGGTTATTCCCGCCACGAGCAGTACTTC. Translated, it gives CASSLKGYSRHEQYF. V is TRBV5-6 and J is TRBJ2-7, with unresolved D. The length of the CDR3 is 15 residues. Deletions cut 1 base from V and 5 bases from J, with 16 bases between. Germline V lookup: CDR1 SGHDT, CDR2 YYEEEE. Full variable domain (outside the CDR3, taken from reference TRBV5-6 and TRBJ2-7): DAGVTQSPTHLIKTRGQQVTLRCSPKSGHDTVSWYQQALGQGPQFIFQYYEEEERQRGNFPDRFSGHQFPNYSSELNVNALLLGDSALYLCASSLKGYSRHEQYFGPGTRLTVT.

The rearrangement links TRBV5-4 to TRBJ1-3; no reliable D call. CDR1 is SGHNT, CDR2 YYREEE, per germline (reference sequence). CDR3 size: 16 residues. CDR3 in amino acids: CSMGSLGESTGNTIYF. CDR3 nucleotide sequence: TGTAGCATGGGAAGCCTAGGAGAGTCCACTGGAAACACCATATATTTT. The complete variable domain, with remaining parts taken from reference TRBV5-4 and TRBJ1-3, reads ETGVTQSPTHLIKTRGQQVTLRCSSQSGHNTVSWYQQALGQGPQFIFQYYREEENGRGNFPPRFSGLQFPNYSSELNVNALELDDSALYLCSMGSLGESTGNTIYFGEGSWLTVV.

The chain has TRBV6-6 and TRBJ2-7; D could derive from TRBD1 or TRBD2 (5 bases each). CDR1 and CDR2 from the germline V gene are MNHNY and SVGAGI (reference sequence). V dropped 0 bases and J dropped 4 bases, with 13 bases sitting between them. This CDR3 has 15 amino acids. The CDR3 region is CASSYSGESRYEQYF. DNA of the CDR3: TGTGCCAGCAGTTACTCGGGGGAGAGCCGATACGAGCAGTACTTC.

The CDR3 sequence is CASSLGGAGRNEQFF. Written as DNA, the CDR3 is TGTGCCAGCAGCTTAGGAGGGGCGGGCCGGAATGAGCAGTTCTTC. V is TRBV7-9 and J is TRBJ2-1; tentatively, D is TRBD1 or TRBD2 (5 bases each). V was shortened by 1 base and J by 7 bases, with 14 bases between the two germline ends. There are 15 residues in the CDR3. Germline V gene sequence: CDR1 SEHNR, CDR2 FQNEAQ (reference sequence).

The chain links TRBV7-2 to TRBJ2-5; 7 bases are a match to TRBD1. J gave up 5 bases and V 5 bases, and 8 bases lay outside the gene matches. This CDR3 region has 14 residues. Germline V gene data show CDR1 as SGHTA and CDR2 as FQGNSA. The CDR3: CASSLSTGRETQYF. The CDR3 DNA reads TGTGCCAGCAGCCTATCGACAGGGCGGGAGACCCAGTACTTC.

V usage is TRBV5-1 and J usage is TRBJ2-1; a weak D match, TRBD1 (6 bases). V was trimmed by 4 bases and J by 2 bases, leaving 10 bases between them. CDR3 length: 14 residues. CDR1 is SGHRS and CDR2 is YFSETQ in the germline V gene. CDR3 coding DNA: TGCGCCAGCAGCCCAGGGGTCACCTACAATGAGCAGTTCTTC. Its protein is CASSPGVTYNEQFF.

The rearrangement uses TRBV7-9 and TRBJ2-1; D is unresolved. CDR3 length equals 13 residues. Germline lookup yields CDR1 SEHNR and CDR2 FQNEAQ (reference sequence). The germline V and J ends were trimmed by 1 base and 7 bases, with 8 bases remaining between them. CDR3 loop: CASSLEFANEQFF. DNA for the CDR3: TGTGCCAGCAGCTTAGAATTCGCGAATGAGCAGTTCTTC.

The rearrangement joins TRBV2 to TRBJ1-5, with a tentative D call TRBD1 (6 bases). The CDR3 loop spans 14 amino acids. Germline CDR1 reads SNHLY; CDR2 reads FYNNEI. The V and J ends lost 4 bases and 8 bases respectively, with 15 bases between them. The CDR3 DNA reads as TGTGCCAGCAGTGTATACACAGGGTGGGAGCCCCAGCATTTT. Translated, it gives CASSVYTGWEPQHF.

This clone occurred once. The chain uses TRBV19 and TRBJ2-1, with 9 bases that match TRBD2. After removal of 7 bases from V and 6 bases from J, the junction contained 10 bases not matched to a gene. The CDR3 is 15 amino acids. Germline CDR1 reads LNHDA; CDR2 reads SQIVND (reference sequence). CDR3 nucleotide sequence: TGTGCCAGTACCCGAGCGGGGGGCGCCGGCAATGAGCAGTTCTTC. Encoded protein: CASTRAGGAGNEQFF.

The chain has TRBV14 and TRBJ2-5; D tentatively reads TRBD1 or TRBD2 (6 bases each). The length of the CDR3 is 15 residues. V lost 4 bases to trimming and J lost 5 bases, with 17 bases between them. Germline V gene data show CDR1 as SGHDN and CDR2 as FVKESK. CDR3 sequence reads: CASSLAAGAWETQYF. CDR3 in DNA: TGTGCCAGCAGCCTAGCGGCAGGGGCATGGGAGACCCAGTACTTC.

This clone was seen a single time. The CDR3 here is CASAAGYYVEEQFF. CDR3 nucleotides: TGTGCCAGCGCAGCAGGGTATTATGTTGAGGAGCAGTTCTTC. J is TRBJ2-1 and V is TRBV19; perhaps TRBD1 as D (5 bases). This CDR3 is 14 amino acids long. V was clipped by 9 bases and J by 10 bases, with 22 bases between them. CDR1 and CDR2 from the germline V gene are LNHDA and SQIVND (reference sequence).

V usage is TRBV6-1 and J usage is TRBJ1-3; no clear D. Germline values: CDR1 MNHNS, CDR2 SASEGT. The V and J ends lost 6 bases and 8 bases respectively, with 17 bases between them. This CDR3 is 14 amino acids long. In nucleotides, the CDR3 is TGTGCCAGCAGACCGCCCGGGATTAAGGACACCATATATTTT. The encoded protein is CASRPPGIKDTIYF.

The chain combines TRBV18 with TRBJ1-3; the match to TRBD1 covers 11 bases. The CDR3 sequence is 16 residues long. Germline V gene data show CDR1 as KGHSH and CDR2 as LQKENI. With V trimmed by 3 bases and J by 2 bases, 3 bases remained unmatched. As DNA, the CDR3 is TGTGCCAGCTCACCCGGGACAGGGGGGACTGGAAACACCATATATTTT. Translating it yields CASSPGTGGTGNTIYF.